This T cell receptor beta chain was recorded in a study of vaccination effects on CD4 cells after COVID-19. The method was immunoSEQ multiplex PCR; TCRdb's version includes in-frame clones alone and lacks a portion of them. The profile shows around 25,000 clones, 83% of them singletons. Antigen-specific CD4+ T cells were first expanded with viral peptide pools by the ViraFEST assay and only then sequenced. CD4+ T cells were isolated after less than 13 days of culture. Vaccination of participants consisted of two doses of either the BNT162b2 or mRNA-1273 vaccine. Turning to this clone: The antigen is unknown.

The germline gives CDR1 MDHEN, CDR2 SYDVKM. CDR3 size: 15 residues. Trimming left V 1 base short and J 0 bases short, with 7 bases between. The genes are TRBV28 and TRBJ1-3; D ambiguous. The sequencing used CD4+ T cells from PBMCs cultured with HCoV-NL63 spike peptides, collected after COVID-19 vaccination. This TCR was recovered from a human donor who received a COVID-19 vaccine. Some clones in this sample may be carry-over from other donors' samples. CDR3 sequence reads: CASSLLQVSGNTIYF. CDR3 coding DNA: TGTGCCAGCAGTTTATTGCAGGTCTCTGGAAACACCATATATTTT.